A selection of T cell receptor beta chains follows, all from one sample in a study of identifying expanded T cells in peripheral blood. Only in-frame clones appear in the TCRdb table, and some are missing; sequencing was by immunoSEQ multiplex PCR. The table has about 100,000 clones, around 89% seen once. The specimen sequenced was blood. The receptors originated from a person aged 18-70 years in good health. The CDR3 runs from the conserved cysteine through the conserved F or W. The D gene is left open where the match is weak. Where a row states a size, it is once, few, many or the class of an expanded clone; other rows omit it.

cdr3_aa	cdr3_nt	v_call	j_call	d_call	clone_size
CASSELSLSSYNEQFF	TGTGCCAGCAGTGAGCTCAGCTTGAGCTCCTACAATGAGCAGTTCTTC	TRBV6-1	TRBJ2-1	.	.
CASSIGGQGIKYEQYF	TGTGCCAGTAGTATAGGAGGGCAGGGGATTAAGTACGAGCAGTACTTC	TRBV19	TRBJ2-7	.	.
CASSTPPGQGGYGEQFF	TGTGCCAGCAGCACCCCTCCGGGACAGGGGGGATACGGTGAGCAGTTCTTC	TRBV28	TRBJ2-1	TRBD1	once
CASSLLNQPQHF	TGTGCCAGCAGTTTATTGAATCAGCCCCAGCATTTT	TRBV28	TRBJ1-5	.	.
CASSIPGSGQPQHF	TGTGCCAGTAGTATCCCCGGGTCGGGACAGCCCCAGCATTTT	TRBV19	TRBJ1-5	.	.
CASSFYPADTTSTDTQYF	TGTGCCAGCAGCTTCTACCCCGCGGATACAACTAGCACAGATACGCAGTATTTT	TRBV7-6	TRBJ2-3	.	.
CATAGWGAEQFF	TGCGCCACAGCGGGTTGGGGAGCTGAGCAGTTCTTC	TRBV10-2	TRBJ2-1	.	.
CASSLALVAQALYGYTF	TGTGCCAGCAGCTTAGCCCTGGTAGCGCAAGCTCTGTATGGCTACACCTTC	TRBV7-2	TRBJ1-2	.	.
CASSLAQGGTYNEQFF	TGTGCCAGCAGCTTAGCCCAGGGGGGGACCTACAATGAGCAGTTCTTC	TRBV7-6	TRBJ2-1	.	.
CASSSQGARSPSYGYTF	TGTGCCAGCAGCTCTCAGGGGGCGCGAAGTCCTTCCTATGGCTACACCTTC	TRBV7-9	TRBJ1-2	TRBD1	.
CASSLRYQETQYF	TGTGCCAGCAGTCTCCGATACCAAGAGACCCAGTACTTC	TRBV6-1	TRBJ2-5	.	.
CASSHSGRDYGYTF	TGCGCCAGCAGCCACTCAGGGAGGGACTATGGCTACACCTTC	TRBV4-3	TRBJ1-2	.	.
CASTWGQGANSPLHF	TGTGCCAGCACCTGGGGACAGGGGGCAAATTCACCCCTCCACTTT	TRBV7-2	TRBJ1-6	TRBD1	few
CASSLGSGDLNTEAFF	TGTGCCAGCAGCTTAGGGTCAGGGGACTTGAACACTGAAGCTTTCTTT	TRBV7-6	TRBJ1-1	.	.
CASSYGSGGAGEQFF	TGTGCCAGCAGCTACGGAAGCGGGGGGGCCGGAGAGCAGTTCTTC	TRBV6-5	TRBJ2-1	TRBD2	.
CASREQVRGTNTIYF	TGTGCCAGCAGGGAACAGGTACGGGGGACGAACACCATATATTTT	TRBV6-1	TRBJ1-3	.	.
CASSFDRGEQYF	TGTGCCAGCAGTTTTGACAGGGGGGAGCAGTACTTC	TRBV6-5	TRBJ2-7	TRBD1	.
CASNGLGGRTDTQYF	TGTGCCAGCAACGGGCTTGGGGGGCGCACAGATACGCAGTATTTT	TRBV2	TRBJ2-3	.	.
CASSLGGGTLNSPLHF	TGTGCCAGCAGCTTGGGAGGAGGGACATTGAATTCACCCCTCCACTTT	TRBV5-6	TRBJ1-6	.	.
CASSGEQGVLTYEQYF	TGTGCCAGTAGCGGGGAACAGGGGGTTCTCACTTACGAGCAGTACTTC	TRBV19	TRBJ2-7	TRBD1	.
CASSPGPGWTYEQYF	TGTGCCAGCTCACCGGGACCCGGGTGGACCTACGAGCAGTACTTC	TRBV18	TRBJ2-7	.	once
CASSLGGRHTGELFF	TGTGCCAGCAGCTTGGGGGGAAGACACACCGGGGAGCTGTTTTTT	TRBV5-4	TRBJ2-2	.	.
CASRLVGPRYGYTF	TGTGCCAGCCGGCTAGTAGGGCCTCGCTATGGCTACACCTTC	TRBV6-1	TRBJ1-2	.	.
CASSSNYEQYF	TGTGCCAGCAGCTCAAACTACGAGCAGTACTTC	TRBV7-9	TRBJ2-7	.	.
CASRFQGKNTEAFF	TGTGCCAGCAGATTCCAGGGCAAGAACACTGAAGCTTTCTTT	TRBV6-5	TRBJ1-1	.	.
CATSRDMQGLNNSPLHF	TGTGCCACCAGCAGAGATATGCAGGGCCTCAATAATTCACCCCTCCACTTT	TRBV15	TRBJ1-6	.	.
CASSPMLGTNRGEQYF	TGTGCCAGCTCACCAATGCTAGGGACAAATAGGGGCGAGCAGTACTTC	TRBV18	TRBJ2-7	.	.
CASNGPRSNQPQHF	TGTGCCAGCAATGGCCCGAGGAGCAATCAGCCCCAGCATTTT	TRBV28	TRBJ1-5	.	.
CASSFRGSGGIAKNIQYF	TGTGCCAGCAGTTTTCGAGGTAGCGGGGGGATAGCCAAAAACATTCAGTACTTC	TRBV28	TRBJ2-4	TRBD2	few
CASRQDTGSTEAFF	TGCGCCAGCCGCCAAGATACAGGGAGCACTGAAGCTTTCTTT	TRBV5-1	TRBJ1-1	.	.
CASRTSSGANVLTF	TGTGCCAGCAGGACGAGCTCTGGGGCCAACGTCCTGACTTTC	TRBV2	TRBJ2-6	.	.
CASSLVTSAGANVLTF	TGTGCCAGCAGCTTAGTGACTTCCGCTGGGGCCAACGTCCTGACTTTC	TRBV11-2	TRBJ2-6	.	.
CASSLASIGAVNEQFF	TGTGCCAGCAGCTTAGCGAGTATTGGGGCAGTCAATGAGCAGTTCTTC	TRBV7-2	TRBJ2-1	.	.
CASSEPRHAKGLYGNQPQHF	TGCGCCAGCAGTGAGCCAAGACACGCCAAGGGGTTATATGGCAATCAGCCCCAGCATTTT	TRBV10-1	TRBJ1-5	.	.
CSASTGGTQYF	TGCAGTGCTAGTACGGGCGGTACGCAGTATTTT	TRBV20-1	TRBJ2-3	.	.
CASSLAGRSYGYTF	TGTGCCAGCAGCTTAGCGGGGAGATCTTATGGCTACACCTTC	TRBV7-8	TRBJ1-2	.	once
CASSETSGGTDTQYF	TGTGCCAGCAGTGAGACTAGCGGGGGCACAGATACGCAGTATTTT	TRBV6-4	TRBJ2-3	TRBD2	few
CASSPDRARQPQHF	TGTGCCAGCAGCCCGGACAGGGCCAGACAGCCCCAGCATTTT	TRBV7-8	TRBJ1-5	TRBD1	.
CASSELAGGYNEQFF	TGTGCCAGCAGTGAACTAGCGGGGGGCTACAATGAGCAGTTCTTC	TRBV6-1	TRBJ2-1	TRBD2	.
CASSYSTIRSYNEQFF	TGTGCCAGCAGTTACTCGACAATCAGGTCCTACAATGAGCAGTTCTTC	TRBV6-5	TRBJ2-1	.	.
CASIPQASNYGYTF	TGTGCCAGCATACCACAGGCGAGTAACTATGGCTACACCTTC	TRBV2	TRBJ1-2	.	.
CASSLGDREETQYF	TGTGCCAGCAGCTTGGGGGACAGAGAAGAGACCCAGTACTTC	TRBV5-5	TRBJ2-5	TRBD1	.